What follows is one TCR beta chain and its context. The antigen remains undetermined. This sample is drawn from a study of T cell responses to AZD1222 COVID-19 vaccine. Looking at the study overall: Both about-4-week and about-12-week second-dose recipients were combined. Regarding the study as a whole: The breadth and depth of Spike-specific TCRs increased once two AZD1222 doses had been given. Baseline seropositivity characterized only six AZD1222 recipients.

Trimming at V came to 3 bases and at J to 5 bases, leaving 13 bases not matched to a gene. Per germline, CDR1 SNHLY and CDR2 FYNNEI. The CDR3 is 16 residues long. Using immunoSEQ multiplex PCR, the repertoire was profiled, and TCRdb retains in-frame clones only, with some absent. The table lists roughly 21,000 clones, 82% of them singletons, with 40% to 45% in the top ten. The chain joins TRBV2 to TRBJ2-7, with 7 bases aligning to TRBD1. The clonotype originates from an adult in good health. Source: peripheral blood, taken on day 0 of AZD1222 vaccination. The CDR3 nucleotides read TGTGCCAGCAGTGATATGACAGGGATCGGTCCTAACGAGCAGTACTTC. Protein product: CASSDMTGIGPNEQYF.